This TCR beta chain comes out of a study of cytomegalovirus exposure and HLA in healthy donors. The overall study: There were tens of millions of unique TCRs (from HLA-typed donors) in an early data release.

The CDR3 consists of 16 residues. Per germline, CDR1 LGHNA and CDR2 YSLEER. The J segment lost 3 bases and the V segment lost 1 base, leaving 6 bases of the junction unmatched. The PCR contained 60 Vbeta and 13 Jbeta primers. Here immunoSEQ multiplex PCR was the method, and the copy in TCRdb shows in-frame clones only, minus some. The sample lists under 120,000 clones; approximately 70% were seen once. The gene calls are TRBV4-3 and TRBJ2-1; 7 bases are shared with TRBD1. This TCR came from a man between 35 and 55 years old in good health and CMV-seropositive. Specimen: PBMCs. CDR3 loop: CASSQVTGRDYNEQFF. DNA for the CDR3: TGCGCCAGCAGCCAAGTGACAGGGCGTGACTACAATGAGCAGTTCTTC.